This TCR beta chain was sequenced during a study of cytomegalovirus exposure and HLA in healthy donors. General study findings and limits: Accounts indicate the classifier identified cytomegalovirus status with strong specificity and sensitivity. When a later analysis was performed, an Asian-associated ancestry cluster reportedly had fewer N-insertions than the 666-donor mean. In vitro data verified a few CMV-associated chains as specific for CMV antigens. About 87% or about 30% of the time was how often most TCR beta V segments were productive, according to an earlier analysis.

V was pared by 4 bases and J by 0 bases, with 16 bases between. In germline, CDR1 is MDHEN, CDR2 SYDVKM. The CDR3 runs to 18 residues. Amplification used 60 Vbeta primers and 13 Jbeta primers. The assay was immunoSEQ multiplex PCR, and TCRdb's table has in-frame clones only and misses some. The sample has approximately 80,000 clones; roughly two thirds are singletons. About this clone: Its antigen remains unknown.

The chain couples TRBV28 to TRBJ2-6; D unresolved. The sample comprised PBMCs. The receptor was derived from a woman between 40 and 55 years old in good health and CMV-seropositive. The CDR3 nucleotides read TGTGCCAGCAGTTCCATAGTTAGCTCCGTCTCTGGGGCCAACGTCCTGACTTTC. This encodes CASSSIVSSVSGANVLTF.